This entry features one T cell receptor (beta chain) sequence. As yet, its antigen is unknown. The sample originates from a study of cytomegalovirus exposure and HLA in healthy donors. Study findings and constraints: In vitro work confirmed that a few CMV-associated chains recognize CMV antigens. That first-cohort TCR clusters tended to co-occur in the approximately 110 validation repertoires was found in a later analysis.

The assay was immunoSEQ multiplex PCR, and TCRdb's table has in-frame clones only and misses some. This sample yields about 150,000 clones, of which around 83% are seen a single time; less than 2.5% belongs to the top ten. Between the trimmed V and J ends, which lost 1 base and 8 bases, there was a span of 9 bases. The germline gives CDR1 SGHTA, CDR2 FQGNSA. This CDR3 has 12 amino acids. The V gene is TRBV7-2, the J gene TRBJ2-7; D not certain. Sequenced material: PBMCs. The sequence came from a human donor in good health. CDR3 loop: CASSLVATQQYF. CDR3 DNA: TGTGCCAGCAGCTTAGTCGCTACCCAGCAGTACTTC.